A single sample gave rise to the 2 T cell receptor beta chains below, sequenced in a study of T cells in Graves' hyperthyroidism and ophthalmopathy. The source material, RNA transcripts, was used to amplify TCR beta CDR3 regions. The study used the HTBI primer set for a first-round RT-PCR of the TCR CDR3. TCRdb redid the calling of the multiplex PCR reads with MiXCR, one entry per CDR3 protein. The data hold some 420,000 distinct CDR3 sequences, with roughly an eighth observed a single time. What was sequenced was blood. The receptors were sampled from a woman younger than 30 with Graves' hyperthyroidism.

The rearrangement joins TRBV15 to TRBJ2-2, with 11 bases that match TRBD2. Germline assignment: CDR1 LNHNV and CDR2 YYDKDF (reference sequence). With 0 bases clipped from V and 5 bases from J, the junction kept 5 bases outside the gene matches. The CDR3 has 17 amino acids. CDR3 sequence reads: CATSREASGRLTGELFF. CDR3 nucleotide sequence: TGTGCCACCAGCAGAGAGGCTAGCGGGAGGTTGACCGGGGAGCTGTTTTTT.

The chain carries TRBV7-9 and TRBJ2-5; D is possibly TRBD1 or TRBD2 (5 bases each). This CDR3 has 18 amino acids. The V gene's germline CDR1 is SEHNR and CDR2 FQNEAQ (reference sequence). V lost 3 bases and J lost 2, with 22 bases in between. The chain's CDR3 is CASSFSRGRPSTQETQYF. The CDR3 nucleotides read TGTGCCAGCAGCTTTTCGAGGGGACGCCCTTCCACGCAAGAGACCCAGTACTTC.